A single sample gave rise to the 16 T cell receptor beta chains below, sequenced in a study of response to subunit inactivated influenza vaccine. TCRdb analysed the RT-PCR reads with MiXCR anew, one entry per CDR3 protein. The data hold under 550,000 distinct CDR3 sequences, with 7.5% to 8.5% observed a single time. The source material was PBMCs from blood, sampled about 23 months after vaccination. Every receptor here comes from a man between 50 and 69 years old who received an inactivated influenza vaccine.

The gene calls are TRBV5-1 and TRBJ2-6; either TRBD1 or TRBD2 may fit D (5 bases each). The CDR3 contains 16 residues. Germline CDR1 and CDR2: SGHRS and YFSETQ. V was pared by 1 base and J by 0 bases, with 8 bases between. The CDR3 reads CASSLTRGSGANVLTF. The CDR3 coding sequence is TGCGCCAGCAGCTTGACGAGGGGCTCTGGGGCCAACGTCCTGACTTTC.

This clonotype was seen repeatedly, ten times or more. The V gene is TRBV12-3 or TRBV12-4, the J gene TRBJ2-1, with D possibly being TRBD1 (6 bases). This CDR3 has 15 amino acids. V lost 7 bases, J lost 6 bases, and 19 bases lay in between. CDR3 amino acids: CASTSSRGRPNEQFF. In DNA, the CDR3 is TGTGCCAGCACCTCATCCAGGGGACGTCCCAATGAGCAGTTCTTC.

Worth noting for this clonotype: A clone one base away is much larger, so this may be a read error. The chain links TRBV10-3 to TRBJ2-5; D uncertain. CDR1 and CDR2 (germline): ENHRY, SYGVKD. There are 13 residues in the CDR3. CDR3 DNA: TGTGGCATCAGTGAGGCCCCGGAAGAGACCCAGTACTTC. This translates into CGISEAPEETQYF.

This clonotype was picked up a small number of times. The chain has TRBV20-1 and TRBJ2-1, with 11 positions matching TRBD2. Germline trimming cut 7 bases from V and 8 bases from J; bases unmatched to any gene: 10. This CDR3 contains 14 residues. Germline V gene data show CDR1 as DFQATT and CDR2 as SNEGSKA (reference sequence). CDR3 nucleotide sequence: TGCAGTGGGAACCTAGCGGGGGGTGCCCATGAGCAGTTCTTC. Its protein product is CSGNLAGGAHEQFF.

This clonotype was counted between two and nine times. This chain connects TRBV11-2 to TRBJ2-1, with 8 bases identical to TRBD2. This CDR3 comprises 14 residues. Germline loops: CDR1 SGHAT, CDR2 FQNNGV. Trimming at V came to 5 bases and at J to 6 bases, leaving 6 bases not matched to a gene. CDR3 coding DNA: TGTGCCAGCAGCCGTAGCGGGATGTCCAATGAGCAGTTCTTC. It codes for CASSRSGMSNEQFF.

Only a few counts were recorded for this clonotype. The rearrangement uses TRBV12-3 or TRBV12-4 and TRBJ2-2, with TRBD2 identical over 9 bases. The CDR3 covers 16 residues. Trimming cost V 1 base and J 5 bases; bases outside gene matches: 5. The CDR3 sequence: CASSLGSGRVTGELFF. Written as DNA, the CDR3 is TGTGCCAGCAGTTTAGGTAGCGGGAGAGTAACCGGGGAGCTGTTTTTT.

This clonotype came up a few times. V and J are TRBV18 and TRBJ2-5; possible D gene TRBD1, 6 bases. This CDR3 has 15 residues. V gave up 5 bases and J gave up 5 bases, with 18 bases separating them. CDR1 is KGHSH, CDR2 LQKENI, per germline. The CDR3 spells CASSTGQPGEETQYF. In DNA, the CDR3 is TGTGCCAGCTCAACCGGACAGCCCGGAGAGGAGACCCAGTACTTC. Filled out from reference TRBV18 and TRBJ2-5, the complete variable domain reads NAGVMQNPRHLVRRRGQEARLRCSPMKGHSHVYWYRQLPEEGLKFMVYLQKENIIDESGMPKERFSAEFPKEGPSILRIQQVVRGDSAAYFCASSTGQPGEETQYFGPGTRLLVL.

The chain joins TRBV7-8 to TRBJ2-1, with 14 bases matching TRBD2. The V segment lost 5 bases and the J segment 1 base; nucleotides outside the gene matches: 4. The CDR3 extends over 17 amino acids. CDR1 and CDR2 from the germline V gene are SGHVS and FQNEAQ. CDR3 DNA: TGTGCCAGCAGCGTCCGACTAGCGGGGGGGTCCTACAATGAGCAGTTCTTC. This sequence encodes CASSVRLAGGSYNEQFF.

The rearrangement joins TRBV27 to TRBJ1-6; the D is unclear. Germline V gene sequence: CDR1 MNHEY, CDR2 SMNVEV (reference sequence). V lost 2 bases and J lost 4, with 9 bases in between. The CDR3 runs 15 residues. The CDR3 sequence: CASSLRPGYNSPLHF. The CDR3 region has the DNA TGTGCCAGCAGTTTACGTCCGGGATATAATTCACCCCTCCACTTT.

This clonotype was detected a few times. This chain uses TRBV12-3 or TRBV12-4 with TRBJ2-7, with 10 bases aligning to TRBD1. This CDR3 is 15 amino acids long. The J segment lost 3 bases and the V segment lost 3 bases, leaving 5 bases of the junction unmatched. The CDR3 DNA reads as TGTGCCAGCAGTTTCTACGGACAGGGGGTCTACGAGCAGTACTTC. This codes for CASSFYGQGVYEQYF.

This clonotype showed up many times. This chain uses TRBV20-1 with TRBJ2-4, with D perhaps TRBD1 (5 bases). V lost 6 bases to trimming and J lost 0 bases, with 15 bases between them. The germline V gene encodes CDR1 DFQATT and CDR2 SNEGSKA (reference sequence). The CDR3 sequence is 15 residues long. CDR3 coding DNA: TGCAGTGCCCCTGGACAAGGCTTAGCCAAAAACATTCAGTACTTC. Protein product: CSAPGQGLAKNIQYF.

V is TRBV4-1 and J is TRBJ2-7; 9 bases are shared with TRBD1. Germline V gives CDR1 MGHRA, CDR2 YSYEKL. J was trimmed by 4 bases and V by 4 bases; bases with no gene match: 8. The length of the CDR3 is 15 residues. CDR3 nucleotides: TGCGCCAGCAGCCGCCCGGGACAGGGTTCGTACGAGCAGTACTTC. Protein product: CASSRPGQGSYEQYF.

This clonotype was seen at least ten times. This chain links TRBV24-1 with TRBJ2-3; 9 bases are a match to TRBD1. The CDR3 spans 14 residues. The V segment lost 3 bases and the J segment 11 bases; nucleotides outside the gene matches: 8. CDR1 and CDR2 (germline): KGHDR, SFDVKD. The CDR3 region is CATSDGGGTGKQYF. CDR3 bases: TGTGCCACCAGTGATGGAGGAGGGACAGGGAAGCAGTATTTT.

This sequence joins TRBV2 and TRBJ2-7; D is ambiguous. The germline V and J ends were trimmed by 2 bases and 0 bases, with 5 bases remaining between them. This CDR3 is 13 amino acids long. The V gene's germline CDR1 is SNHLY and CDR2 FYNNEI. The CDR3 loop is CASSELVSYEQYF. CDR3 in DNA: TGTGCCAGCAGTGAATTGGTCTCCTACGAGCAGTACTTC.

This clonotype was found a few times. This rearrangement joins TRBV4-2 to TRBJ1-2; D is unresolved. The CDR3 loop spans 13 amino acids. V was clipped by 0 bases and J by 9 bases, with 11 bases between them. Germline lookup yields CDR1 LGHNA and CDR2 YNFKEQ. The CDR3 region has the DNA TGTGCCAGCAGCCAAGAATCGGGCTCGCGCTACACCTTC. It translates to CASSQESGSRYTF.

This clonotype was seen repeatedly, ten times or more. The rearrangement links TRBV4-1 to TRBJ1-5; D may be TRBD1 (6 bases). The CDR3 totals 16 residues. CDR1 MGHRA and CDR2 YSYEKL come from the germline V gene. The V gene lost 0 bases and the J gene lost 9 bases, with 18 bases spanning the gap. The CDR3 loop reads CASSQDGTMLELPQHF. The CDR3 coding sequence is TGCGCCAGCAGCCAAGACGGGACAATGCTCGAGCTGCCCCAGCATTTT.